The 14 T cell receptor beta chains listed next were all sequenced from one sample in a study of cytomegalovirus exposure and HLA in healthy donors. The PCR ran on 60 Vbeta and 13 Jbeta primers. The protocol was immunoSEQ multiplex PCR, while the TCRdb copy is restricted to in-frame clones and leaves out a portion. The sample contains about 160,000 clones, 70% to 80% of which appear only once. The sample was PBMCs. These receptors were collected from a female donor in good health and CMV-seronegative.

This chain connects TRBV9 to TRBJ2-7; TRBD1 matches 10 bases. After removal of 3 bases from V and 2 bases from J, the junction contained 8 bases not matched to a gene. The V gene's germline CDR1 is SGDLS and CDR2 YYNGEE. The CDR3 runs to 16 residues. The CDR3 coding sequence is TGTGCCAGCAGCGACACTGACAGGGGGCACCCCTACGAGCAGTACTTC. It specifies CASSDTDRGHPYEQYF.

J is TRBJ2-5 and V is TRBV5-6; TRBD1 might be the D (5 bases). The V end was cut by 4 bases, the J end by 5 bases, with 12 bases between. Germline CDR1 and CDR2: SGHDT and YYEEEE. The CDR3 spans 13 residues. The CDR3 nucleotides are TGTGCCAGCAGCACCCAGGGTACTGAGACCCAGTACTTC. Protein product: CASSTQGTETQYF.

J is TRBJ1-3 and V is TRBV7-8, with no clear D. From germline, CDR1 is SGHVS and CDR2 FQNEAQ. The CDR3 is made up of 17 amino acids. V lost 4 bases and J 0 bases, leaving 16 bases between the germline ends. The CDR3, as DNA: TGTGCCAGCAGCTCAACCCGTCCCATGAGCTCTGGAAACACCATATATTTT. Translation gives CASSSTRPMSSGNTIYF. Looking up the rest from reference TRBV7-8 and TRBJ1-3 gives the full variable domain: GAGVSQSPRYKVAKRGQDVALRCDPISGHVSLFWYQQALGQGPEFLTYFQNEAQLDKSGLPSDRFFAERPEGSVSTLKIQRTQQEDSAVYLCASSSTRPMSSGNTIYFGEGSWLTVV.

The table lists this clone with a few counts. Mismatch with germline at one junction end may stem from a read error. The V call is TRBV7-9, the J call TRBJ2-1; 14 bases line up with TRBD2. The CDR3 has 17 residues. CDR1 and CDR2 from the germline V gene are SEHNR and FQNEAQ (reference sequence). As DNA, the CDR3 is TGCGCCAGCAGCCCCGGGACTAGCGGGAGCGGTTGGCATGAGCAGTTCTTC. Protein product: CASSPGTSGSGWHEQFF.

This clone was observed a single time. The chain has TRBV27 and TRBJ1-5; the D is unclear. Germline CDR1 MNHEY, CDR2 SMNVEV (reference sequence). There are 13 residues in the CDR3. The ends were cut back, 8 bases at V and 11 bases at J, with 19 bases in the middle. This CDR3 reads CASSFQGSTAQHF. The CDR3 DNA sequence: TGTGCCAGCTCCTTCCAAGGTTCCACAGCCCAGCATTTT.

The chain employs TRBV5-6 and TRBJ2-5; 13 nucleotides align to TRBD2. The J call could be wrong; TRBJ2-7 is a better fit for the DNA end. Germline CDR1 reads SGHDT; CDR2 reads YYEEEE. CDR3 length: 17 amino acids. CDR3 loop: CASSWMGTSGGAYEQYF. The CDR3 nucleotides are TGTGCCAGCAGCTGGATGGGTACTAGCGGGGGGGCGTACGAGCAGTACTTC.

The rearrangement joins TRBV5-5 to TRBJ2-7; D gene unclear. Germline V gives CDR1 SGHKS, CDR2 YYEKEE (reference sequence). V dropped 0 bases and J dropped 1 base, with 8 bases sitting between them. This CDR3 is 14 amino acids long. The CDR3 DNA follows: TGTGCCAGCAGCTTGGATGGTCAGTCCTACGAGCAGTACTTC. Translating it yields CASSLDGQSYEQYF.

This clone was seen more than once but under ten times. V and J are TRBV18 and TRBJ1-5; D unresolved. V lost 3 bases, J lost 2 bases, and 11 bases lay in between. The CDR3 extends over 15 amino acids. Looked up from germline, CDR1 is KGHSH and CDR2 is LQKENI. This CDR3 reads CASSPSGIGNQPQHF. CDR3 DNA: TGTGCCAGCTCACCCTCGGGGATTGGCAATCAGCCCCAGCATTTT.

CDR3 DNA sequence: TGCAGCGTTGAAGGGGATGGCGGGGGAGCCTACGAGCAGTACTTC. Translating it yields CSVEGDGGGAYEQYF. The V gene is TRBV29-1, the J gene TRBJ2-7; 7 nucleotides align to TRBD2. The length of the CDR3 is 15 residues. The germline V gene encodes CDR1 SQVTM and CDR2 ANQGSEA. V was clipped by 1 base and J by 2 bases; unmatched bases: 8.

This chain connects TRBV14 to TRBJ2-5, with 8 bases matching TRBD1. Germline V gene lookup returns CDR1 SGHDN and CDR2 FVKESK. Unmatched junction bases numbered 7, after V lost 3 bases and J lost 4 bases. There are 15 residues in the CDR3. This CDR3 is CASSQTGARGETQYF. CDR3 DNA: TGTGCCAGCAGCCAGACAGGGGCGCGCGGAGAGACCCAGTACTTC.

The chain combines TRBV4-1 with TRBJ1-1, with D tentatively TRBD1 (5 bases). Trimming shortened V by 0 bases and J by 6 bases, and 11 bases separated the two germline ends. Germline V gene lookup returns CDR1 MGHRA and CDR2 YSYEKL. The CDR3 has 14 amino acids. The CDR3, as DNA: TGCGCCAGCAGCCAAGAAGTGGGGCCATCTGAAGCTTTCTTT. Translating gives CASSQEVGPSEAFF.

The J gene is TRBJ1-2, the V gene TRBV12-5; D is unresolved. Germline CDR1 is LGHNT and CDR2 is FRNRAP. The CDR3 consists of 16 residues. Trimming cost V 3 bases and J 0 bases, with 14 bases left between them. The CDR3 coding sequence is TGTGCTAGTGGTTTAGGTGCGGGCTCAGCTAACTATGGCTACACCTTC. Encoded protein: CASGLGAGSANYGYTF.

This clone was counted a few times. The chain combines TRBV5-1 with TRBJ2-5; 10 bases align to TRBD1. Losses at the gene ends were 3 bases for V and 2 bases for J; bases not matched to a gene: 4. CDR1 and CDR2 (germline): SGHRS, YFSETQ. This CDR3 has 15 amino acids. CDR3 residues: CASSSGQGSQETQYF. DNA for the CDR3: TGCGCCAGCAGCTCGGGACAGGGGTCTCAAGAGACCCAGTACTTC.

This chain uses TRBV5-1 with TRBJ1-2, with TRBD1 identical over 9 bases. The V gene end was trimmed by 4 bases and the J gene end by 5 bases; junction bases not matched to a gene: 12. The CDR3 length is 16 residues. CDR1 and CDR2 (germline): SGHRS, YFSETQ. CDR3 loop: CASSRGTGPEGYGYTF. CDR3 bases: TGCGCCAGCAGCAGAGGGACAGGGCCTGAGGGGTATGGCTACACCTTC.